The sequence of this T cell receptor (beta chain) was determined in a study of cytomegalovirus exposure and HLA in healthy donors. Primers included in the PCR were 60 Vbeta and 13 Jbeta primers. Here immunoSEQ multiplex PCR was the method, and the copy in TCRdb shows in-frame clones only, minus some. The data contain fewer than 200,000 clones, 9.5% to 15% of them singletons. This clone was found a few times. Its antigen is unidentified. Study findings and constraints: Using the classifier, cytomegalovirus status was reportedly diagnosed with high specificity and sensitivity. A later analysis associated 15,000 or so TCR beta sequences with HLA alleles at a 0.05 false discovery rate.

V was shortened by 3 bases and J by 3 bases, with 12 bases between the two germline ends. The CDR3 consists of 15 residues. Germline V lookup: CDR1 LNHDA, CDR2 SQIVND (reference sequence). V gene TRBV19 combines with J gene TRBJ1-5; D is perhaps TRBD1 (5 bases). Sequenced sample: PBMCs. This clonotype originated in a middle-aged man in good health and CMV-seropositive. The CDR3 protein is CASSMLVRDNQPQHF. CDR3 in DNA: TGTGCCAGTAGTATGTTGGTCAGGGACAATCAGCCCCAGCATTTT.